This paragraph covers one T cell receptor beta chain sequence. Its matching antigen is unknown. This sample stems from a study of response to subunit inactivated influenza vaccine. V was clipped by 0 bases and J by 4 bases; unmatched bases: 9. CDR3 length: 17 amino acids. CDR1 SGHRS and CDR2 YFSETQ come from the germline V gene. TCRdb reprocessed the RT-PCR reads via MiXCR and lists one record per CDR3 protein. The sample lists about 190,000 distinct CDR3 sequences, approximately 15% occurring once. Study results and limitations: Researchers suggested that each seasonal influenza vaccination recruits few new T cells.

The rearrangement joins TRBV5-1 to TRBJ2-1, with 8 bases that match TRBD2. The sequence came from a middle-aged man who received an inactivated influenza vaccine. The specimen comprised CD8+ T cells sorted from PBMCs, sampled 5 to 6 days after vaccination. CDR3 bases: TGCGCCAGCAGCTTGGCGGGTAGCGGGGTCCCGTACAATGAGCAGTTCTTC. The encoded protein is CASSLAGSGVPYNEQFF.